This T cell receptor beta chain was sequenced in a study of T cell responses to AZD1222 COVID-19 vaccine. The V gene lost 6 bases and the J gene lost 4 bases, with 13 bases spanning the gap. There are 14 residues in the CDR3. Germline V gene lookup returns CDR1 MGHDK and CDR2 SYGVNS. The data were produced by immunoSEQ multiplex PCR, yet TCRdb's version contains in-frame clones alone and is incomplete. Here the sample spans roughly 160,000 clones, about 91% being singletons. The chain has TRBV25-1 and TRBJ2-1, with D uncertain. This material consisted of peripheral blood, taken 28 days after the second AZD1222 dose. The source is an adult who received the AZD1222 COVID-19 vaccine. In nucleotides, the CDR3 is TGTGCCAGCAGCAGGCCCGAGACATACAATGAGCAGTTCTTC. Protein product: CASSRPETYNEQFF. The variable domain in full, with the rest retrieved from reference TRBV25-1 and TRBJ2-1, is EADIYQTPRYLVIGTGKKITLECSQTMGHDKMYWYQQDPGMELHLIHYSYGVNSTEKGDLSSESTVSRIRTEHFPLTLESARPSHTSQYLCASSRPETYNEQFFGPGTRLTVL.